This T cell receptor (beta chain) was recovered during a study of CXCR3-negative and CXCR3-positive naive CD8 T cells. Overall study: Summed over all libraries, TRB reads came to around 140 million, with about 1.5 +/- 0.3 million per library.

This CDR3 is built from 14 residues. Germline V CDR1 and CDR2: SGHTA, FQGTGA. To note about this clonotype: Its specificity is not known.

Study outcomes and limitations: Both of the naive subsets showed about the same high diversity, but memory CD8+ cells had much less. CD5 surface expression was similar among naive subsets, and TCR strength was estimated by inference from TRB CDR3 properties. Fresh PBMCs went into most assays, and CXCR3 expression partly declined after cryopreservation.

It was by 5' RACE with UMI labels that the TRB cDNA libraries were prepared. Reprocessing the 5' RACE reads, TCRdb reports a single entry for every CDR3 protein and omits DNA. The sample is made up of over 45,000 distinct CDR3 sequences, and the top ten hold approximately 15% of it. This chain links TRBV7-3 with TRBJ2-7; as DNA is missing, the TRBD1 call by TCRdb cannot be tested. The sequencing sample was made of memory CD8+ T cells from blood. The source is a human donor in good health. Some clones in this sample may be carry-over from other donors' samples. The CDR3 here is CASSQTGGANEQYF.